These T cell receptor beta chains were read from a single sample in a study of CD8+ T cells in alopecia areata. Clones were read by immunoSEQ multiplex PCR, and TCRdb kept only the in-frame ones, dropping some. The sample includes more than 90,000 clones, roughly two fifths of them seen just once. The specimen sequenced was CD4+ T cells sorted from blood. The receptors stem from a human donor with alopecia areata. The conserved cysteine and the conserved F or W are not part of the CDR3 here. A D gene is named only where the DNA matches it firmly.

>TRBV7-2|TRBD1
ASSYRQGVDTGELF
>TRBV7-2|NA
ASSSRLGSLYNEQF
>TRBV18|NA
ASSPSGTSYEQY
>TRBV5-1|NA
ASSHPAAEQF
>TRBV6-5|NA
ASSYSDRTDTQY
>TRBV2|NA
ASSGDPDEQY
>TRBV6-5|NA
ASSYNSNQPQH
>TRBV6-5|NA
ASSYDVQDEAF
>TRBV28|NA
ASSLSRPPTGELF
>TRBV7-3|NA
ASSLGSSETQY
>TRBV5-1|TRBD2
ASSLVSGSSYEQY
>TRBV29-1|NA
SVRLRFQETQY
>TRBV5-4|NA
ASSFDRSKNIQY
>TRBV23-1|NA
ASRPFGVDYGYT
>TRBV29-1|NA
SVSRGNTEAF
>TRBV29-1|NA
SVGTSYEQY
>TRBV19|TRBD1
ASSTGTAYQPQH
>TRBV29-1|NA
SVSGSPEQY
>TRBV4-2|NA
ASSQELADTQY
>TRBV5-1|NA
ASSLVGADTQY
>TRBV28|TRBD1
ASTRQGAGNEQF
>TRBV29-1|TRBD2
SVERLAGGLGDTQY
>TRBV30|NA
AWRQNTEAF
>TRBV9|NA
ASSVGGSNQPQH
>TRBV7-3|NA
ATSQGRTDTQY
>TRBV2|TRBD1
ASSGRQGGTEAF
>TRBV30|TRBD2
AWSGELALNEQF
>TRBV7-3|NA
ASPGVADYNEQF
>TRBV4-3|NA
ASSPHKDLKGTQY
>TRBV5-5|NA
ASSLDRAPSGANVLT
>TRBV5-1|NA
ASSLGQLSYEQY
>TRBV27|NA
ASSLVFGGVTYGYT
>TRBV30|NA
AWSVQGVSRPQH
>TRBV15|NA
ATKKGGQLAKNIQY
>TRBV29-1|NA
SVMVQFKNIQY
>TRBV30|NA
AWSLRRETQY
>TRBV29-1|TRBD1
STRQGSDTQY
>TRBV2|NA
ASGQFEQY
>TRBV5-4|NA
ASSLGGASGTEAF
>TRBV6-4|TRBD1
ASSGPLGTGQF
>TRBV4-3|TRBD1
ASSHRQGAGELF
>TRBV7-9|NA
ASRLQGAASGANVLT
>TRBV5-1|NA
ASFGTDPIGELF
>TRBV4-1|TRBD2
ASSWRSGTAYEQY
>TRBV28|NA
ASSDRTNYGYT
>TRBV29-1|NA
SAGNEKLF
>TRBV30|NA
AWSVASYNEQF
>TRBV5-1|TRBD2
ASSSTSGSHNEQF
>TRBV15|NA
ATSRDGSAKNIQY
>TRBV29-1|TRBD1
SVRMTGGLSNYGYT
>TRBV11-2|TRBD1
ASSLDRAQPQH
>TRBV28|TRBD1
ASSSLQGAMGYEQY
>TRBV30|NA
AWNPTGTHQPQH
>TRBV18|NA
ASSPPGDTEAF
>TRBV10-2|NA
ASSESLETQY